This T cell receptor (beta chain) comes out of a study of T cell responses to AZD1222 COVID-19 vaccine. Trimming removed 4 bases from V and 3 bases from J; junction bases left unmatched: 6. The CDR3 length is 15 residues. Per germline, CDR1 MRHNA and CDR2 SNTAGT. Clones were sequenced by immunoSEQ multiplex PCR, and TCRdb holds only the in-frame ones, with some missing. The data hold about 90,000 clones, with about 86% observed a single time. The sequenced sample was peripheral blood, obtained on day 0 of AZD1222 vaccination. This chain uses TRBV6-4 with TRBJ2-3; 8 bases match TRBD1. The TCR originated in an adult in good health. The CDR3 DNA follows: TGTGCCAGCAGTGTCAGGACAGGGTCGACAGATACGCAGTATTTT. This sequence encodes CASSVRTGSTDTQYF.